Presented here are 30 T cell receptor beta chains from one specimen sequenced in a study of cytomegalovirus exposure and HLA in healthy donors (dated by TCRdb to the late 2010s). Library creation used the immunoSEQ multiplex PCR assay. For the multiplex PCR, a mixture combining 60 forward primers for TCR Vbeta segments and 13 reverse primers for TCR Jbeta segments was used. TCRdb took this table from immuneACCESS and kept in-frame rearrangements with V and J called. Such tables lack part of the clones; where checked against another copy, unresolved V genes explain under half of the gap, and the rest is unexplained. Recorded for this sample are about 130,000 clones; about three quarters of them occurred a single time. In total, the top ten clones hold 1.8% of the sample. The specimen was PBMCs. The receptor source for this set is a woman aged 40-49 years in good health and CMV-seronegative.

The chain recombines TRBV7-3 with TRBJ2-1, with TRBD2 matching over 11 bases. This CDR3 comprises 15 residues. The germline CDR1 and CDR2 sequences are SGHTA and FQGTGA. V lost 5 bases and J lost 6; bases outside the gene matches: 6. The CDR3 loop reads CASSNMGLAANEQFF. The CDR3 region has the DNA TGTGCCAGCAGCAATATGGGACTAGCGGCCAATGAGCAGTTCTTC.

The V gene is TRBV6-6, the J gene TRBJ2-7; 9 bases fit TRBD1. The ends lost 6 bases at V and 0 bases at J; junction bases unmatched: 6. Germline V CDR1 and CDR2: MNHNY, SVGAGI (reference sequence). The CDR3 runs 15 residues. The DNA of the CDR3 is TGTGCCAGCAGAGCCGAACAGGGGGCCTCCTACGAGCAGTACTTC. It codes for CASRAEQGASYEQYF.

The chain uses TRBV5-4 and TRBJ1-3; D is ambiguous. Germline CDR1 and CDR2: SGHNT and YYREEE (reference sequence). The CDR3 runs to 13 residues. V was trimmed by 4 bases and J by 8 bases, leaving 13 bases between them. The CDR3 loop reads CASSARSKDTIYF. The CDR3 nucleotides read TGTGCCAGCAGCGCGCGGTCGAAGGACACCATATATTTT.

This chain joins TRBV6-6 and TRBJ1-1, with D perhaps TRBD1 (5 bases). The CDR3 has 15 residues. V lost 6 bases and J 0 bases, leaving 14 bases between the germline ends. The V gene's germline CDR1 is MNHNY and CDR2 SVGAGI (reference sequence). CDR3 sequence: CASSSWGEMNTEAFF. In DNA, the CDR3 is TGTGCCAGCAGCTCTTGGGGGGAGATGAACACTGAAGCTTTCTTT.

The chain uses TRBV5-6 and TRBJ1-5, with 11 bases matching TRBD1. J was trimmed by 4 bases and V by 4 bases; bases with no gene match: 4. The CDR3 runs to 15 residues. Germline CDR1 is SGHDT and CDR2 is YYEEEE. CDR3 loop: CASSRTGGMNQPQHF. The CDR3 bases are TGTGCCAGCAGCCGGACAGGGGGCATGAATCAGCCCCAGCATTTT.

The count of this clone is one. The V and J genes are TRBV15 and TRBJ2-5; 9 bases map to TRBD1. The CDR3 is 15 residues long. V dropped 3 bases and J dropped 4; count of bases not matched to a gene: 6. Germline assignment: CDR1 LNHNV and CDR2 YYDKDF (reference sequence). This CDR3 reads CATSRGQGWGETQYF. In nucleotides, the CDR3 is TGTGCCACCAGCAGGGGACAGGGCTGGGGAGAGACCCAGTACTTC.

DNA for the CDR3: TGTGCCAGCAGCGCTTTAACGGGGGGGACCACAGATACGCAGTATTTT. It specifies CASSALTGGTTDTQYF. The chain has TRBV6-4 and TRBJ2-3; 8 bases align to TRBD2. Germline V gene sequence: CDR1 MRHNA, CDR2 SNTAGT. This CDR3 has 16 residues. The V and J ends lost 6 bases and 2 bases, in that order; junction bases with no gene match: 10.

The CDR3 region is CASALGHEQYF. CDR3 DNA sequence: TGTGCCAGCGCCCTAGGCCACGAGCAGTACTTC. V is TRBV6-5 and J is TRBJ2-7; no reliable D call. The length of the CDR3 is 11 residues. V was trimmed by 8 bases and J by 5 bases, leaving 10 bases between them. Germline CDR1 MNHEY, CDR2 SVGAGI.

The chain carries TRBV9 and TRBJ2-5; D gene unclear. Per the germline V gene, CDR1 is SGDLS and CDR2 is YYNGEE. The CDR3 length is 14 residues. Trimming removed 4 bases at V and 4 bases at J, with 14 bases between. CDR3 in amino acids: CASSPSRGRETQYF. The CDR3 DNA sequence: TGTGCCAGCAGCCCCAGCCGCGGCCGAGAGACCCAGTACTTC.

V is TRBV30 and J is TRBJ2-7; 9 nucleotides agree with TRBD1. Looked up from germline, CDR1 is GTSNPN and CDR2 is SVGIG (reference sequence). This CDR3 contains 15 residues. V lost 6 bases and J lost 2; bases outside the gene matches: 11. The CDR3 region is CACKPWDRATYEQYF. The CDR3 DNA is TGTGCCTGTAAACCTTGGGACAGGGCCACCTACGAGCAGTACTTC.

Worth noting for this clone: At one boundary the junction diverges from the germline segment, which might be a read error. The rearrangement links TRBV7-9 to TRBJ1-1; D may be TRBD1 (6 bases). The CDR3 is 14 residues long. The germline V gene has CDR1 SEHNR and CDR2 FQNEAQ (reference sequence). CDR3 nucleotide sequence: TGTTCCAGCAGCTTCCAACAGGGGAACACTGAAGCTTTCTTT. This encodes CSSSFQQGNTEAFF.

The genes are TRBV9 and TRBJ1-2; the match to TRBD1 covers 11 bases. Trimming removed 3 bases from V and 6 bases from J; junction bases left unmatched: 19. The CDR3 sequence is 19 residues long. Per germline, CDR1 SGDLS and CDR2 YYNGEE. The CDR3 DNA reads TGTGCCAGCAGCGCAGAGGGGCTTTTTTGGACAGGGGGCACAAATGGCTACACCTTC. Translated, it gives CASSAEGLFWTGGTNGYTF.

Turning to this clone: At one end, the junction sequence differs from germline, possibly due to a read error. The chain uses TRBV13 and TRBJ2-3; 7 nucleotides align to TRBD2. Germline CDR1 reads PRHDT; CDR2 reads FYEKMQ (reference sequence). The CDR3 covers 14 residues. This CDR3 is CASSIGLDTDTQYF. As DNA, the CDR3 is TGTGCCAGCAGCATAGGACTAGACACAGATACGCAGTATTTT.

The chain joins TRBV2 to TRBJ2-6; no clear D gene. The CDR3 length is 15 residues. In germline, CDR1 is SNHLY, CDR2 FYNNEI. V dropped 3 bases and J dropped 4 bases, with 10 bases sitting between them. The chain's CDR3 is CASSDERLGANVLTF. In DNA, the CDR3 is TGTGCCAGCAGTGATGAGAGACTGGGGGCCAACGTCCTGACTTTC.

The V and J genes are TRBV19 and TRBJ2-3; 9 bases line up with TRBD2. Germline trimming cut 4 bases from V and 6 bases from J; bases unmatched to any gene: 5. The CDR3 totals 14 residues. CDR1 and CDR2 from the germline V gene are LNHDA and SQIVND (reference sequence). In DNA form, the CDR3 reads TGTGCCAGTAGTAACGGACTAGCGAGGGATACGCAGTATTTT. Translated, it gives CASSNGLARDTQYF.

This chain links TRBV14 with TRBJ2-3; perhaps TRBD1 as D (6 bases). This CDR3 has 14 residues. Deletions cut 6 bases from V and 1 base from J, with 11 bases between. Per germline, CDR1 SGHDN and CDR2 FVKESK. The CDR3 region is CASRRRGGTDTQYF. The CDR3 nucleotides are TGTGCCAGCAGACGCAGGGGAGGCACAGATACGCAGTATTTT.

V is TRBV5-4 and J is TRBJ2-5; 10 bases agree with TRBD1. Germline-derived CDR1 and CDR2 are SGHNT and YYREEE (reference sequence). This CDR3 has 13 residues. V shed 4 bases and J 7 bases; nucleotides not matched to a gene: 4. In DNA, the CDR3 is TGTGCCAGCAGCCCCGGACAGGGGGGGACCCAGTACTTC. Protein: CASSPGQGGTQYF.

This chain uses TRBV11-3 with TRBJ2-3; 8 nucleotides agree with TRBD2. Germline-derived CDR1 and CDR2 are SGHNT and YENEEA. Germline trimming cut 5 bases from V and 2 bases from J; bases unmatched to any gene: 6. The CDR3 contains 15 residues. The CDR3 DNA follows: TGTGCCAGCAGCCCCGGGGGGGCCGACACAGATACGCAGTATTTT. Protein: CASSPGGADTDTQYF.

The sample holds a few counts of this clone. The chain recombines TRBV7-3 with TRBJ1-5; D is perhaps TRBD1 (5 bases). CDR1 is SGHTA and CDR2 is FQGTGA in the germline V gene. This CDR3 region has 15 residues. Deletions cut 0 bases from V and 6 bases from J, with 12 bases between. CDR3 residues: CASSLTGGAGQPQHF. CDR3 coding DNA: TGTGCCAGCAGCTTAACCGGAGGGGCGGGTCAGCCCCAGCATTTT.

V and J are TRBV19 and TRBJ2-1; 14 nucleotides align to TRBD2. From germline, CDR1 is LNHDA and CDR2 SQIVND (reference sequence). The V segment lost 3 bases and the J segment 3 bases; nucleotides outside the gene matches: 1. CDR3 size: 16 residues. This chain's CDR3 is CASSIGTSGGYNEQFF. CDR3 DNA sequence: TGTGCCAGTAGTATCGGGACTAGCGGGGGCTACAATGAGCAGTTCTTC.

The J gene is TRBJ1-1, the V gene TRBV6-5, with 7 bases lining up with TRBD1. Losses at the gene ends were 4 bases for V and 3 bases for J; bases not matched to a gene: 8. Germline V gene sequence: CDR1 MNHEY, CDR2 SVGAGI. The CDR3 contains 15 residues. In DNA form, the CDR3 reads TGTGCCAGCAGTTGGAACAGGGGCAAGGACACTGAAGCTTTCTTT. Translating it yields CASSWNRGKDTEAFF.

This clone was seen only once. The chain couples TRBV27 to TRBJ2-5, with TRBD1 matching 8 bases. This CDR3 comprises 13 residues. Per germline, CDR1 MNHEY and CDR2 SMNVEV (reference sequence). CDR3 in DNA: TGTGCTCAATCAGACAGGGGACAAGAGACCCAGTACTTC. It specifies CAQSDRGQETQYF.

The rearrangement uses TRBV11-2 and TRBJ2-5, with a possible D match to TRBD2 (5 bases). The J call may be in error: the DNA end matches TRBJ2-7 better. The CDR3 contains 16 residues. CDR1 SGHAT and CDR2 FQNNGV come from the germline V gene. In DNA, the CDR3 is TGTGCCAGCAGCTTGGCTGGACTGTCCTCAATTTACGAGCAGTACTTC. It encodes CASSLAGLSSIYEQYF.

V gene TRBV2 combines with J gene TRBJ2-5, with 7 bases matching TRBD2. The junction had 7 bases not matched to a gene; V was cut back by 0 bases and J by 6 bases. The CDR3 runs to 15 residues. The germline V gene has CDR1 SNHLY and CDR2 FYNNEI. The DNA of the CDR3 is TGTGCCAGCAGTGAAGCTTGGGAGGGCTTGAAGACCCAGTACTTC. It specifies CASSEAWEGLKTQYF.

The V gene is TRBV7-6, the J gene TRBJ1-1; D might be TRBD1 (6 bases). V lost 4 bases, J lost 1 base, and 13 bases lay in between. The CDR3 length is 15 residues. Germline V gene data show CDR1 as SGHVS and CDR2 as FNYEAQ. The CDR3 DNA sequence: TGTGCCAGCAGCTGGACCCCGGGACAGAACACTGAAGCTTTCTTT. Translating gives CASSWTPGQNTEAFF.

The chain joins TRBV2 to TRBJ2-7, with TRBD2 matching over 10 bases. With V trimmed by 6 bases and J by 5 bases, 7 bases remained unmatched. The length of the CDR3 is 14 residues. Germline loops: CDR1 SNHLY, CDR2 FYNNEI. CDR3 in amino acids: CASSPTSGSHEQYF. CDR3 DNA sequence: TGTGCCAGCAGCCCGACTAGCGGGTCGCACGAGCAGTACTTC.

V gene TRBV28 combines with J gene TRBJ1-2; 10 nucleotides line up with TRBD1. V lost 5 bases to trimming and J lost 11 bases; unmatched junction nucleotides: 8. The CDR3 loop spans 13 amino acids. Germline V gene sequence: CDR1 MDHEN, CDR2 SYDVKM. The CDR3 DNA sequence: TGTGCCAGCAGTCCCCCCGGGACAGGGGATTACACCTTC. Amino acids: CASSPPGTGDYTF.

The V call is TRBV28, the J call TRBJ2-2, with D possibly TRBD1 on 6 matching bases. The V end lost 8 bases, the J end lost 3 bases, and 31 bases lay between the germline ends. Germline-derived CDR1 and CDR2 are MDHEN and SYDVKM. The CDR3 length is 20 residues. The CDR3 bases are TGTGCCAGCGCTGGAGAGGGGGTGTTCGGGTTTGGCTCTCACACCGGGGAGCTGTTTTTT. Translating gives CASAGEGVFGFGSHTGELFF.

The genes are TRBV2 and TRBJ1-1; 7 nucleotides align to TRBD1. The CDR3 loop spans 16 amino acids. In germline, CDR1 is SNHLY, CDR2 FYNNEI. V shed 4 bases, J shed 3 bases, and the junction held 11 bases outside the gene matches. The CDR3 reads CASSAPENRGDTEAFF. In nucleotides, the CDR3 is TGTGCCAGCAGTGCACCCGAAAACAGGGGAGACACTGAAGCTTTCTTT.

This clone has a single count. The J gene is TRBJ2-1, the V gene TRBV7-9; 11 nucleotides align to TRBD1. Germline V lookup: CDR1 SEHNR, CDR2 FQNEAQ (reference sequence). There are 16 residues in the CDR3. J was trimmed by 2 bases and V by 5 bases; bases with no gene match: 5. The CDR3 coding sequence is TGTGCCAGCAGCCCCGGGGACAGGGGGACCTACAATGAGCAGTTCTTC. Its translation is CASSPGDRGTYNEQFF.